The next 21 T cell receptor beta chains were all read from a single sample in a study of T cells in Graves' hyperthyroidism and ophthalmopathy. Amplification of TCR beta CDR3 regions used RNA as the template. Initially, a first-round RT-PCR of the TCR CDR3 employed the HTBI primer set. TCRdb used MiXCR to reprocess the multiplex PCR reads, holding one entry per CDR3 protein. The repertoire includes 600,000 to 700,000 distinct CDR3 sequences, just under 45% of them detected once, and approximately 6.8% sits in the top ten. The sequencing input was peripheral blood or thyroid tissue (not recorded which). The receptors derive from an adult man with Graves' disease, either hyperthyroidism or ophthalmopathy (not recorded which).

This chain joins TRBV7-9 and TRBJ1-1; no firm D call. Germline CDR1 SEHNR, CDR2 FQNEAQ (reference sequence). The CDR3 covers 16 residues. The V gene lost 5 bases and the J gene lost 0 bases, with 16 bases spanning the gap. The CDR3 DNA is TGTGCCAGCAGCCCTCCCGCTGGGCGGATGAACACTGAAGCTTTCTTT. Translation gives CASSPPAGRMNTEAFF. The variable domain in full, completed from reference TRBV7-9 and TRBJ1-1, reads DTGVSQNPRHKITKRGQNVTFRCDPISEHNRLYWYRQTLGQGPEFLTYFQNEAQLEKSRLLSDRFSAERPKGSFSTLEIQRTEQGDSAMYLCASSPPAGRMNTEAFFGQGTRLTVV.

J is TRBJ1-2 and V is TRBV20-1; D not certain. Germline CDR1 and CDR2: DFQATT and SNEGSKA (reference sequence). V was pared by 5 bases and J by 0 bases, with 4 bases between. CDR3 size: 11 residues. The CDR3 DNA sequence: TGCAGTGCTCATACTAACTATGGCTACACCTTC. Translation: CSAHTNYGYTF.

The V call is TRBV7-2, the J call TRBJ1-4; possibly TRBD1 for D (5 bases). The germline CDR1 and CDR2 sequences are SGHTA and FQGNSA. Trimming shortened V by 5 bases and J by 0 bases, and 16 bases separated the two germline ends. The CDR3 is 17 residues long. Here the CDR3 reads CASSTRPGRATNEKLFF. The CDR3 nucleotides are TGTGCCAGCAGCACCCGGCCGGGACGGGCAACTAATGAAAAACTGTTTTTT.

The chain links TRBV29-1 to TRBJ1-5, with 7 bases identical to TRBD1. The CDR3 has 15 residues. Germline assignment: CDR1 SQVTM and CDR2 ANQGSEA. Trimming at V came to 0 bases and at J to 7 bases, leaving 9 bases not matched to a gene. The CDR3 DNA reads TGCAGCGTTGAAGACACAGGGGCGGGGGCACAGCCCCAGCATTTT. Translated: CSVEDTGAGAQPQHF.

V is TRBV9 and J is TRBJ1-2, with 12 bases identical to TRBD1. CDR3 length equals 16 residues. Germline V gene data show CDR1 as SGDLS and CDR2 as YYNGEE. The J segment lost 8 bases and the V segment lost 4 bases, leaving 12 bases of the junction unmatched. DNA of the CDR3: TGTGCCAGCAGCTCGTCAACGGGACAGGGGGCGACGGGCTACACCTTC. Protein: CASSSSTGQGATGYTF.

This clonotype was seen many times. The chain has TRBV6-5 and TRBJ1-2, with D unclear. V was pared by 6 bases and J by 6 bases, with 11 bases between. This CDR3 has 12 residues. Germline V gives CDR1 MNHEY, CDR2 SVGAGI. CDR3: CASRVDVNGYTF. CDR3 in DNA: TGTGCCAGCAGGGTGGACGTCAATGGCTACACCTTC.

In its sample, this clonotype was seen many times. This chain links TRBV10-3 with TRBJ2-7, with D perhaps being TRBD1 or TRBD2 (5 bases each). Trimming pared 2 bases from V and 5 bases from J, leaving 13 bases between. This CDR3 has 14 residues. The germline V gene has CDR1 ENHRY and CDR2 SYGVKD. The CDR3 sequence: CAISEAAGRDEQYF. CDR3 nucleotide sequence: TGTGCCATCAGTGAGGCGGCAGGGAGAGACGAGCAGTACTTC.

This clonotype was counted many times. CDR3 DNA sequence: TGCAGCGTTGGGCTAGCGGGGACCTTCTACGAGCAGTACTTC. This sequence encodes CSVGLAGTFYEQYF. The chain joins TRBV29-1 to TRBJ2-7, with TRBD2 identical over 9 bases. This CDR3 spans 14 amino acids. The germline gives CDR1 SQVTM, CDR2 ANQGSEA. The J segment lost 3 bases and the V segment lost 4 bases, leaving 7 bases of the junction unmatched.

J is TRBJ2-7 and V is TRBV25-1, with D possibly being TRBD2 (6 bases). The V and J ends lost 6 bases and 3 bases respectively, with 12 bases between them. Germline lookup yields CDR1 MGHDK and CDR2 SYGVNS. CDR3 length: 13 amino acids. DNA of the CDR3: TGTGCCAGCAGAGATTACGGGGGCTACGAGCAGTACTTC. It is translated as CASRDYGGYEQYF.

This chain connects TRBV5-1 to TRBJ2-2; 9 nucleotides line up with TRBD1. After removal of 6 bases from V and 5 bases from J, the junction contained 8 bases not matched to a gene. Looked up from germline, CDR1 is SGHRS and CDR2 is YFSETQ. The CDR3 contains 15 residues. The CDR3 loop is CASTPGQGSTGELFF. The CDR3 nucleotides read TGCGCCAGCACCCCGGGACAGGGAAGTACCGGGGAGCTGTTTTTT.

This clonotype has ten or more counts. The V gene is TRBV13, the J gene TRBJ1-2; maybe TRBD1 (5 bases). The CDR3 is made up of 15 amino acids. Germline V gene sequence: CDR1 PRHDT, CDR2 FYEKMQ (reference sequence). Trimming shortened V by 3 bases and J by 6 bases, and 17 bases separated the two germline ends. The DNA of the CDR3 is TGTGCCAGCAGCTTGCGGGGGTTCAGGACCAATGGCTACACCTTC. Translation gives CASSLRGFRTNGYTF. Combining the CDR3 with reference TRBV13 and TRBJ1-2 gives the whole variable domain AAGVIQSPRHLIKEKRETATLKCYPIPRHDTVYWYQQGPGQDPQFLISFYEKMQSDKGSIPDRFSAQQFSDYHSELNMSSLELGDSALYFCASSLRGFRTNGYTFGSGTRLTVV.

This clonotype was counted many times. The V gene is TRBV24-1, the J gene TRBJ2-7; 9 positions agree with TRBD2. The length of the CDR3 is 12 residues. Germline-derived CDR1 and CDR2 are KGHDR and SFDVKD. Trimming removed 6 bases from V and 4 bases from J; junction bases left unmatched: 0. The CDR3 loop is CATSTSGYEQYF. The CDR3 DNA is TGTGCCACCAGTACTAGCGGGTACGAGCAGTACTTC.

This clonotype has just one count. This may be a read error: a much more frequent sequence differs by one nucleotide. This chain joins TRBV7-9 and TRBJ1-5; perhaps TRBD1 as D (6 bases). The germline V gene encodes CDR1 SEHNR and CDR2 FQNEAQ (reference sequence). The CDR3 length is 16 residues. V was shortened by 4 bases and J by 4 bases, with 17 bases between the two germline ends. CDR3 DNA sequence: TGTGCCAGCAGCTCAGGGTCCCAGGGGAGAAATCAGCCCCAGCATTTT. Translated: CASSSGSQGRNQPQHF.

For this clonotype: A much larger clone differs from this one at a single base, so this may be a read error. The chain couples TRBV24-1 to TRBJ1-1, with D unclear. The germline gives CDR1 KGHDR, CDR2 SFDVKD. The CDR3 sequence is 14 residues long. The CDR3 coding sequence is TGTGCCACCAGTGATTTAATCGGGTCGGCTGAAACTTTCTTT. Translated, it gives CATSDLIGSAETFF.

In this sample, this clonotype turned up many times. This chain connects TRBV6-1 to TRBJ2-5; TRBD2 matches at 7 bases. This CDR3 spans 14 amino acids. Germline V gives CDR1 MNHNS, CDR2 SASEGT. V lost 0 bases and J lost 5; bases outside the gene matches: 3. CDR3 loop: CASSEAGAGETQYF. CDR3 nucleotide sequence: TGTGCCAGCAGTGAAGCGGGAGCGGGGGAGACCCAGTACTTC.

V usage is TRBV5-4 and J usage is TRBJ2-7; D could derive from TRBD1 or TRBD2 (5 bases each). CDR1 is SGHNT and CDR2 is YYREEE in the germline V gene (reference sequence). Trimming removed 2 bases from V and 2 bases from J, with 14 bases in between. The CDR3 extends over 15 amino acids. The CDR3 nucleotides read TGTGCCAGCAGCTTTACCGGGACGGCCACCTACGAGCAGTACTTC. Translating it yields CASSFTGTATYEQYF.

V gene TRBV29-1 combines with J gene TRBJ1-3; no firm D call. Trimming left V 8 bases short and J 0 bases short, with 14 bases between. The germline gives CDR1 SQVTM, CDR2 ANQGSEA. The CDR3 is 14 residues long. The CDR3 bases are TGCAGCATTGCCAGGTTGAGCTCTGGAAACACCATATATTTT. It specifies CSIARLSSGNTIYF.

The V gene is TRBV2, the J gene TRBJ1-2; D call uncertain. V gave up 11 bases and J gave up 0 bases, with 16 bases separating them. The CDR3 runs 14 residues. The germline CDR1 and CDR2 sequences are SNHLY and FYNNEI. The CDR3, as DNA: TGTGCCGGGTCGGAGACAACTACTAACTATGGCTACACCTTC. It translates to CAGSETTTNYGYTF.

The chain joins TRBV20-1 to TRBJ1-5; D gene uncertain. Trimming took off 5 bases at V and 2 bases at J, with 10 bases between the two ends. The CDR3 loop spans 13 amino acids. Germline CDR1 reads DFQATT; CDR2 reads SNEGSKA (reference sequence). CDR3 sequence (DNA): TGCAGTGCTCCCGACGGTGGCAATCAGCCCCAGCATTTT. It is translated as CSAPDGGNQPQHF.

This chain links TRBV12-3 or TRBV12-4 with TRBJ2-5; no definite D call. CDR3 length: 13 amino acids. Trimming took off 6 bases at V and 4 bases at J, with 12 bases between the two ends. The CDR3 sequence: CASSLKKGETQYF. CDR3 sequence (DNA): TGTGCCAGCAGCCTTAAGAAAGGAGAGACCCAGTACTTC.

A remark on this clonotype: One end of the junction does not line up with germline, which may come from a read error. This chain connects TRBV12-3 or TRBV12-4 to TRBJ2-5, with D perhaps TRBD1 (7 bases). The CDR3 contains 15 residues. The CDR3 DNA follows: TGTGCCAGCAGTGCCACGGGACAGACGGGAGAGACCCAGTGCTTC. The encoded protein is CASSATGQTGETQCF.